This T cell receptor beta chain originates from a study of cytomegalovirus exposure and HLA in healthy donors. In the study overall: The 100 to 150 validation repertoires and the roughly 670 first-cohort repertoires shared a platform, a later analysis reported. The study, taken as a whole, reports: The listing of 150 to 200 TCR beta chains classed them as cytomegalovirus-associated. With high specificity and sensitivity, the classifier reportedly diagnosed cytomegalovirus status. Through in vitro validation, three CMV-associated chains were shown to be specific for CMV antigens.

Concerning this clone: Its antigen is not identified.

Using immunoSEQ multiplex PCR, the repertoire was profiled, and TCRdb retains in-frame clones only, with some absent. The sample contains roughly 150,000 clones, approximately 86% of which appear only once. This receptor was taken from a man aged 30 to 45 in good health and CMV-seropositive. Sequenced input: PBMCs.

The CDR3 protein is CASSPPLTGGLGYEQFF. The CDR3 DNA reads as TGTGCCAGTAGTCCACCCTTGACAGGGGGCCTCGGGTATGAGCAGTTCTTC. V usage is TRBV19 and J usage is TRBJ2-1; 10 nucleotides agree with TRBD1. Unmatched junction bases numbered 15, after V lost 5 bases and J lost 8 bases. The CDR3 is 17 residues long. Germline CDR1 is LNHDA and CDR2 is SQIVND (reference sequence).